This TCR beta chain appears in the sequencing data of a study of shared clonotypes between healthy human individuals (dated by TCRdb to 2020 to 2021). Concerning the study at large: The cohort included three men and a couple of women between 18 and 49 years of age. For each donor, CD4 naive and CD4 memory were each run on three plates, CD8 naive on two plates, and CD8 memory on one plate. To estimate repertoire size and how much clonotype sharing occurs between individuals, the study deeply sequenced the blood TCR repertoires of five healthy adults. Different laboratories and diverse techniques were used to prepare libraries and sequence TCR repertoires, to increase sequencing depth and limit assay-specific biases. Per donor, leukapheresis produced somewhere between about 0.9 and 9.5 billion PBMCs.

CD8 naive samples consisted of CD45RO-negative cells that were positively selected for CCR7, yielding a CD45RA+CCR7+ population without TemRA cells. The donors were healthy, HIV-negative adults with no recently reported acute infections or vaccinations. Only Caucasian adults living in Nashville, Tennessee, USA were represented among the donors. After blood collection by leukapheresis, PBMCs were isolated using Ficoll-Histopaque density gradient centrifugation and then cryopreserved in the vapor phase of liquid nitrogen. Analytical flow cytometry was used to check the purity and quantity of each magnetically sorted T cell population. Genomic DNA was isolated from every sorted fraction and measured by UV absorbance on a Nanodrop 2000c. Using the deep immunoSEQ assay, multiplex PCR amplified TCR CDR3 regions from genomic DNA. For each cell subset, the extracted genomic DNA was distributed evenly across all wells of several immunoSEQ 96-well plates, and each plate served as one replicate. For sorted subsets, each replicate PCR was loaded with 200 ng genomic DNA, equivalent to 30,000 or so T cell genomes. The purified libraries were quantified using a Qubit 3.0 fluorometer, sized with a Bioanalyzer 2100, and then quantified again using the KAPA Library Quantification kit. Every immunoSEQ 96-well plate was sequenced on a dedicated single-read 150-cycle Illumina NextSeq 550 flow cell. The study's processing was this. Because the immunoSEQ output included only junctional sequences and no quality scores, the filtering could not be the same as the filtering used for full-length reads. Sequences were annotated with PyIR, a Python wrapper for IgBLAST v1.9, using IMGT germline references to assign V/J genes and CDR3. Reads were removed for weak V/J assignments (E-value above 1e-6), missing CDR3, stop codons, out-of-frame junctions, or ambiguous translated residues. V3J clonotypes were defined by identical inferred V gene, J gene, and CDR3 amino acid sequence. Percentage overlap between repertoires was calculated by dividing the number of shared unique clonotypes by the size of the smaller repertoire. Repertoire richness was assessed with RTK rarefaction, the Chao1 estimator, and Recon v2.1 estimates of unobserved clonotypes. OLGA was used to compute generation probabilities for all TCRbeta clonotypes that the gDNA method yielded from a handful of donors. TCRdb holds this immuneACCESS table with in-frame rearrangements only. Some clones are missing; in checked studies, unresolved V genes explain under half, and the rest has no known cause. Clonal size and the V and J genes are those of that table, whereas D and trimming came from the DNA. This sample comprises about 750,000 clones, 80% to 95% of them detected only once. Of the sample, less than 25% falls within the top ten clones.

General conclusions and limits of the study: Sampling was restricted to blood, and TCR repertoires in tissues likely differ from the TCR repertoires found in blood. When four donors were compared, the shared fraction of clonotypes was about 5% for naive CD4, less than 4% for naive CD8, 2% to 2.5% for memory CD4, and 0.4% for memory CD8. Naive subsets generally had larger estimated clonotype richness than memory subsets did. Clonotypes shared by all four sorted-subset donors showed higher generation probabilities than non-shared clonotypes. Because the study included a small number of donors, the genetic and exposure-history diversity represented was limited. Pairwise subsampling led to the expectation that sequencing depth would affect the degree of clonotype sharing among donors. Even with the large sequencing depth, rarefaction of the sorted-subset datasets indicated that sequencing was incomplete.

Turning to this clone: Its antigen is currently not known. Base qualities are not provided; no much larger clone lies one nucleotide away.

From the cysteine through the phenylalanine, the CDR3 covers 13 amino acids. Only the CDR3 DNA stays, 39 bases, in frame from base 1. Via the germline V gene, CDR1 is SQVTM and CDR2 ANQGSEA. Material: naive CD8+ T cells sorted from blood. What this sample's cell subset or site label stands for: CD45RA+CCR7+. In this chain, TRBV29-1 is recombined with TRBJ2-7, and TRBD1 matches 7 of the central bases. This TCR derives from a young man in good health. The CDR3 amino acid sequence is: CRVDRRRGYEQYF. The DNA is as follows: TGCAGGGTGGACAGGAGACGGGGATACGAGCAGTACTTC.